Listed below are T cell receptor beta chains from one sample, sequenced in a study of blood T cell repertoires in COVID-19. The assay was immunoSEQ multiplex PCR, and TCRdb's table has in-frame clones only and misses some. The sample yields roughly 340,000 clones, approximately 89% seen once. The source material was peripheral blood. These receptors were collected from a woman between 18 and 30 years old who had recovered from COVID-19. Each CDR3 is given without its conserved first and last residue.

V gene	J gene	CDR3 length	CDR3 protein
TRBV7-2	TRBJ2-1	13	ASSLVFWGEGEQF
TRBV24-1	TRBJ2-3	16	ATSDSTSGMRIWDTQY
TRBV6-2/TRBV6-3	TRBJ2-2	16	ASSYPGLAGASTGELF
TRBV7-9	TRBJ2-3	12	ASSLGGQGAGQY
TRBV27	TRBJ1-2	12	ASRPHRTSYGYT
TRBV6-5	TRBJ1-4	12	ASSYELTSEKLF
TRBV6-5	TRBJ2-3	13	ASSWDRRSTDTQY
TRBV10-3	TRBJ1-2	14	AISEARDRGNYGYT
TRBV20-1	TRBJ2-5	10	SASDPGETQY
TRBV11-2	TRBJ2-3	11	ASSPDLSDTQY
TRBV7-9	TRBJ2-5	13	ASSLAIGLSETQY
TRBV29-1	TRBJ1-3	13	SVETGPSSGNTIY
TRBV3-1/TRBV3-2	TRBJ1-4	13	ASSLGQGDNEKLF
TRBV10-3	TRBJ2-3	15	AISEADRPYGTDTQY
TRBV27	TRBJ1-2	11	ASSFSGNYGYT